These 14 T cell receptor beta chains were sequenced from one sample in a study of memory CD4+ T cells and cytomegalovirus serostatus (dated by TCRdb to the late 2010s). A FACSAria II was used to sort memory CD4+ T cells, defined as single viable CD3+CD4+CD8-CD45RO+ cells. Libraries came from the immunoSEQ multiplex PCR assay. The table comes from immuneACCESS by way of TCRdb, which keeps in-frame sequences with V and J called. Part of the clones is missing from these tables; in studies checked, under half for an unresolved V gene and the rest for unknown reasons. The table for this sample lists about 46,000 clones; 75% to 85% of them were counted only once. The ten largest clones capture 0.85% to 0.95% of the sample. The specimen sequenced was memory CD4+ T cells from blood. These receptor sequences come from an adult in good health and CMV-seronegative.

This clone was counted a few times. The chain combines TRBV9 with TRBJ2-3; D possibly corresponds to TRBD1 (6 bases). Germline CDR1 reads SGDLS; CDR2 reads YYNGEE. The CDR3 covers 13 residues. Between the trimmed V and J ends, which lost 3 bases and 5 bases, there was a span of 10 bases. In DNA form, the CDR3 reads TGTGCCAGCAGCGCAAGGGGGATAGATACGCAGTATTTT. Amino acid sequence: CASSARGIDTQYF.

The chain carries TRBV6-5 and TRBJ2-1; 8 bases match TRBD2. The length of the CDR3 is 15 residues. V lost 2 bases, J lost 8 bases, and 8 bases stayed unmatched. Per the germline V gene, CDR1 is MNHEY and CDR2 is SVGAGI. The CDR3 coding sequence is TGTGCCAGCAGTTACGGGGCGGGGGGTATGGATGAGCAGTTCTTC. As protein: CASSYGAGGMDEQFF.

The chain uses TRBV11-2 and TRBJ2-2; D is undetermined. V lost 0 bases, J lost 1 base, and 6 bases lay in between. The CDR3 spans 15 residues. Germline V gene data show CDR1 as SGHAT and CDR2 as FQNNGV. The CDR3 bases are TGTGCCAGCAGCTTAGATGGATTGAACACCGGGGAGCTGTTTTTT. Translating gives CASSLDGLNTGELFF.

This sequence joins TRBV7-2 and TRBJ1-2; a weak D match, TRBD1 (5 bases). CDR1 is SGHTA, CDR2 FQGNSA, per germline. V dropped 5 bases and J dropped 2 bases, with 9 bases sitting between them. CDR3 length equals 13 residues. The CDR3 nucleotides read TGTGCCAGCAGCCTCAGGGTAAACTATGGCTACACCTTC. Its translation: CASSLRVNYGYTF. Looking up the rest from reference TRBV7-2 and TRBJ1-2 gives the full variable domain: GAGVSQSPSNKVTEKGKDVELRCDPISGHTALYWYRQSLGQGLEFLIYFQGNSAPDKSGLPSDRFSAERTGGSVSTLTIQRTQQEDSAVYLCASSLRVNYGYTFGSGTRLTVV.

CDR3 loop: CASSLALAGTDTQYF. The CDR3, as DNA: TGTGCCAGCAGCTTAGCTCTAGCGGGGACAGATACGCAGTATTTT. The chain links TRBV7-6 to TRBJ2-3; 9 nucleotides agree with TRBD2. The germline CDR1 and CDR2 sequences are SGHVS and FNYEAQ. The V and J ends lost 0 bases and 3 bases, in that order; junction bases with no gene match: 1. This CDR3 has 15 amino acids.

This sequence joins TRBV4-3 and TRBJ2-7, with 12 bases matching TRBD1. Per germline, CDR1 LGHNA and CDR2 YSLEER. V gave up 2 bases and J gave up 2 bases; unmatched junction bases: 4. This CDR3 spans 16 amino acids. In DNA, the CDR3 is TGCGCCAGCAGCCAATCCGGGACAGGGGGCCCCTACGAGCAGTACTTC. This gives the protein CASSQSGTGGPYEQYF.

The V and J genes are TRBV30 and TRBJ1-5, with D unclear. Trimming removed 0 bases from V and 1 base from J, with 13 bases in between. This CDR3 is 16 amino acids long. CDR1 is GTSNPN and CDR2 is SVGIG in the germline V gene (reference sequence). For the CDR3, the DNA is TGTGCCTGGAGTGTACCTTCCCCTTTCAGCAATCAGCCCCAGCATTTT. Its protein product is CAWSVPSPFSNQPQHF.

The chain links TRBV18 to TRBJ2-7, with TRBD2 as a possible D gene (5 bases). From germline, CDR1 is KGHSH and CDR2 LQKENI. The length of the CDR3 is 14 residues. Deletions cut 2 bases from V and 5 bases from J, with 13 bases between. The DNA of the CDR3 is TGTGCCAGCTCACCAGCCTTGGACTTCCACGAGCAGTACTTC. It specifies CASSPALDFHEQYF.

The chain has TRBV6-1 and TRBJ1-1, with D maybe TRBD1 (6 bases). V dropped 5 bases and J dropped 1 base, with 11 bases sitting between them. The CDR3 has 14 residues. Germline CDR1 and CDR2: MNHNS and SASEGT. The DNA of the CDR3 is TGTGCCAGCAGTCTTCAGGGGAAGAACACTGAAGCTTTCTTT. This translates into CASSLQGKNTEAFF.

V and J are TRBV4-3 and TRBJ2-7; D remains ambiguous. Germline V gene lookup returns CDR1 LGHNA and CDR2 YSLEER. Trimming removed 9 bases from V and 2 bases from J, with 14 bases in between. This CDR3 region has 13 residues. The CDR3 region is CARRARAPYEQYF. CDR3 nucleotide sequence: TGCGCCAGAAGGGCCCGGGCCCCCTACGAGCAGTACTTC.

Only one count was recorded for this clone. The V gene is TRBV6-1, the J gene TRBJ1-5; D not resolved. Trimming pared 3 bases from V and 7 bases from J, leaving 10 bases between. Germline V gives CDR1 MNHNS, CDR2 SASEGT. The CDR3 is made up of 13 amino acids. The CDR3 is CASSDTRSQPQHF. The CDR3 bases are TGTGCCAGCAGTGACACTAGGAGCCAGCCCCAGCATTTT.

This clone came up a few times. The chain carries TRBV5-1 and TRBJ1-1; weak D call: TRBD1 (5 bases). The CDR3 is 15 residues long. CDR1 and CDR2 from the germline V gene are SGHRS and YFSETQ. Trimming left V 6 bases short and J 1 base short, with 16 bases between. CDR3 bases: TGCGCCAGCACCCCGGACGGGGGTAGGAACACTGAAGCTTTCTTT. Residues: CASTPDGGRNTEAFF. The entire variable domain, with the rest obtained from reference TRBV5-1 and TRBJ1-1, is as follows: KAGVTQTPRYLIKTRGQQVTLSCSPISGHRSVSWYQQTPGQGLQFLFEYFSETQRNKGNFPGRFSGRQFSNSRSEMNVSTLELGDSALYLCASTPDGGRNTEAFFGQGTRLTVV.

V usage is TRBV6-6 and J usage is TRBJ1-4; D is uncertain. This CDR3 comprises 15 residues. V lost 6 bases and J lost 2, with 13 bases in between. Looked up from germline, CDR1 is MNHNY and CDR2 is SVGAGI (reference sequence). CDR3 residues: CASSRQGRTNEKLFF. CDR3 in DNA: TGTGCCAGCAGCAGACAAGGGAGGACTAATGAAAAACTGTTTTTT.

This clone was found once. The chain is built from TRBV18 and TRBJ2-7; D is ambiguous. Germline CDR1 KGHSH, CDR2 LQKENI. This CDR3 contains 14 residues. V was trimmed by 3 bases and J by 3 bases, leaving 12 bases between them. The DNA for the CDR3 is TGTGCCAGCTCACCGCCGGCCTCCCGCTACGAGCAGTACTTC. Its protein product is CASSPPASRYEQYF.